This is a list of T cell receptor beta chains from one sample in a study of blood T cells in healthy people across ages. TCRdb ran MiXCR on the 5' RACE reads and lists one entry per CDR3 protein. The sample lists about 780,000 distinct CDR3 sequences; roughly 25% were seen once. Another study also made use of these data, one on T cells of mothers and their children.

The sequencing input was blood. Receptors originate from a boy aged 5-17 years in good health. Both conserved end residues are part of each CDR3. A D gene is named only where the DNA matches it firmly. A row's size may be missing; if present it is once, few, many or a size class.

V gene: TRBV10-3
D gene: TRBD1
clone size: few
J gene: TRBJ2-1
CDR3 DNA: TGTGCCATCAGGGGACAGGGGGAAAGCAATGAGCAGTTCTTC
CDR3 protein: CAIRGQGESNEQFF

V gene: TRBV24-1
D gene: -
clone size: -
J gene: TRBJ2-1
CDR3 DNA: TGTGCCACCAGCCCCGGGGGAATAGGTAATGAGCAGTTCTTC
CDR3 protein: CATSPGGIGNEQFF

V gene: TRBV28
D gene: -
clone size: -
J gene: TRBJ2-7
CDR3 DNA: TGTGCCAGCAGTTTGTCGCAGGGTAACTACGAGCAGTACTTC
CDR3 protein: CASSLSQGNYEQYF

V gene: TRBV15
D gene: -
clone size: few
J gene: TRBJ2-5
CDR3 DNA: TGTGCCACCACCGTGGGGGCAGACAAAGAGACCCAGTACTTC
CDR3 protein: CATTVGADKETQYF

V gene: TRBV6-1
D gene: -
clone size: -
J gene: TRBJ1-5
CDR3 DNA: TGTGCCAGCGCGGGTGGACAACGAAGGGGTCCGGGCAATCAGCCCCAGCATTTT
CDR3 protein: CASAGGQRRGPGNQPQHF

V gene: TRBV10-2
D gene: TRBD2
clone size: many
J gene: TRBJ2-7
CDR3 DNA: TGCGCCAGCAGAAGCGGGGGGACCTACGAGCAGTACTTC
CDR3 protein: CASRSGGTYEQYF

V gene: TRBV15
D gene: TRBD2
clone size: few
J gene: TRBJ2-1
CDR3 DNA: TGTGCCACCAGCAGAGTCCGGGGGGTTAAGGGTGAGCAGTTCTTC
CDR3 protein: CATSRVRGVKGEQFF

V gene: TRBV4-2
D gene: -
clone size: -
J gene: TRBJ1-4
CDR3 DNA: TGTGCCAGCAGCCAAGAGTTCACAGCCCAAGGGGGTGAAAAACTGTTTTTT
CDR3 protein: CASSQEFTAQGGEKLFF

V gene: TRBV19
D gene: -
clone size: -
J gene: TRBJ1-2
CDR3 DNA: TGTGCCAGTATGGGAGGGGTCTCGTCCAGTAGCCTCTATGACTACACCTTC
CDR3 protein: CASMGGVSSSSLYDYTF

V gene: TRBV11-2
D gene: -
clone size: -
J gene: TRBJ2-5
CDR3 DNA: TGTGCCAGCAGCTTAGAGGGGGTGGCCCAGTACTTC
CDR3 protein: CASSLEGVAQYF

V gene: TRBV27
D gene: TRBD1
clone size: -
J gene: TRBJ1-6
CDR3 DNA: TGTGCCAGCACCTCTTACAGGGGGCTCCTCCACTTT
CDR3 protein: CASTSYRGLLHF

V gene: TRBV28
D gene: -
clone size: -
J gene: TRBJ2-3
CDR3 DNA: TGTGCCAGCAGTTTTGGGGCAGACATCACAGATACGCAGTATTTT
CDR3 protein: CASSFGADITDTQYF

V gene: TRBV18
D gene: TRBD1
clone size: -
J gene: TRBJ2-7
CDR3 DNA: TGTGCCAGCTCACCCAGGGGGCCGAACGAGCAGTACTTC
CDR3 protein: CASSPRGPNEQYF

V gene: TRBV6-1
D gene: TRBD1
clone size: -
J gene: TRBJ2-7
CDR3 DNA: TGTGCCAGCAGTGAAGGACCCAGGGGGTCGAACGAGCAGTACTTC
CDR3 protein: CASSEGPRGSNEQYF

V gene: TRBV28
D gene: TRBD2
clone size: -
J gene: TRBJ2-7
CDR3 DNA: TGTGCCAGCGGGGGGACTAGCGGGGCCTACGAGCAGTACTTC
CDR3 protein: CASGGTSGAYEQYF

V gene: TRBV3-1
D gene: -
clone size: -
J gene: TRBJ2-7
CDR3 DNA: TGTGCCAGCAGCCAAGTCTCGATAAGGTCCTACGAGCAGTACTTC
CDR3 protein: CASSQVSIRSYEQYF

V gene: TRBV12-3/TRBV12-4
D gene: -
clone size: -
J gene: TRBJ2-7
CDR3 DNA: TGTGCCAGCAGCCGGACAGAGAGGTACGAGCAGTACTTC
CDR3 protein: CASSRTERYEQYF

V gene: TRBV20-1
D gene: TRBD1
clone size: few
J gene: TRBJ1-2
CDR3 DNA: TGCAGTGCTACACAGGGGGGTAGTGGCTACACCTTC
CDR3 protein: CSATQGGSGYTF

V gene: TRBV20-1
D gene: -
clone size: -
J gene: TRBJ1-6
CDR3 DNA: TGCAGTGCTTCTTTCGGACAGAGGGGTTCCCTCCACTTT
CDR3 protein: CSASFGQRGSLHF

V gene: TRBV3-1
D gene: TRBD2
clone size: few
J gene: TRBJ2-5
CDR3 DNA: TGTGCCAGCAGCCAAGACCCGGGACTAGCGGGGGGGAAGGAGACCCAGTACTTC
CDR3 protein: CASSQDPGLAGGKETQYF

V gene: TRBV20-1
D gene: TRBD1
clone size: -
J gene: TRBJ2-7
CDR3 DNA: TGCAGTGCTAGAGACCGGGACAGTACCTACGAGCAGTACTTC
CDR3 protein: CSARDRDSTYEQYF

V gene: TRBV29-1
D gene: -
clone size: few
J gene: TRBJ2-3
CDR3 DNA: TGCAGCTCGGACCGTGGGGGGGGCGCGACAGATACGCAGTATTTT
CDR3 protein: CSSDRGGGATDTQYF